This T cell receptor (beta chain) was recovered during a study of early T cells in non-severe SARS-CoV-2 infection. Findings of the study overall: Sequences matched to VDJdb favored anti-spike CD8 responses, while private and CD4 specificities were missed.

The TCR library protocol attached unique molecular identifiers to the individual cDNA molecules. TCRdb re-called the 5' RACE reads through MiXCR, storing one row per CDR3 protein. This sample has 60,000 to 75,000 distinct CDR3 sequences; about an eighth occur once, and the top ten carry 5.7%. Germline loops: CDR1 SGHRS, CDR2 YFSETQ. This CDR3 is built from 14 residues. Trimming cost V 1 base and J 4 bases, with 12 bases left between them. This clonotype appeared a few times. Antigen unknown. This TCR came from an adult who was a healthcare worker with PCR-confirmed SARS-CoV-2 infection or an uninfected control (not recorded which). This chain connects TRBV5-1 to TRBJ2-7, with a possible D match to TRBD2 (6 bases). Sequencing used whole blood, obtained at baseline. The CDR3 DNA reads TGCGCCAGCAGCTTGTTAGCGGAGAAATACGAGCAGTACTTC. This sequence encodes CASSLLAEKYEQYF.